This T cell receptor (beta chain) was found in a study of blood T cell repertoires in COVID-19. The overall study: From the United States, Italy and Spain came samples of acute and convalescent COVID-19. PBMCs, B-cell-depleted T cells, or T cells provided the cDNA or gDNA that made up the material.

The CDR3 sequence is 15 residues long. V shed 4 bases and J 1 base; nucleotides not matched to a gene: 7. Germline CDR1 is SGHRS and CDR2 is YFSETQ. Original handling: By means of reference gene primer amplification, nucleated cell counts were estimated. The repertoire was sequenced with immunoSEQ multiplex PCR; TCRdb's copy has only in-frame clones and lacks some. V, J and clone size are those of that table, while D and trimming were read from the DNA. This table has approximately 390,000 clones, around 89% appearing once. The chain joins TRBV5-1 to TRBJ2-7, with 8 bases identical to TRBD1. The clonotype was recovered from a man between 18 and 29 years old with active or convalescent COVID-19. Sequenced input: peripheral blood. As DNA, the CDR3 is TGCGCCAGCAGCCTAGGGACAGGCCCTTCCTACGAGCAGTACTTC. Amino acids: CASSLGTGPSYEQYF.